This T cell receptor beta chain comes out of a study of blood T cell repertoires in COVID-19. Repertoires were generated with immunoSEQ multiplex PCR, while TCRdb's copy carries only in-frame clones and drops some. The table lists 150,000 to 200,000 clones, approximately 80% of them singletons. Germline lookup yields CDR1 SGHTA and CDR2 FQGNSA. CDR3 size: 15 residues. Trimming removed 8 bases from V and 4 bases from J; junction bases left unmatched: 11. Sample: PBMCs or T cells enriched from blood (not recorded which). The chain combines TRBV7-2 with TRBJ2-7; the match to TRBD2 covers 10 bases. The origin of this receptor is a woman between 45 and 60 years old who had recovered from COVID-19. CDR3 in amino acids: CASRPSSGRVYEQYF. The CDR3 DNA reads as TGTGCCAGCCGGCCGTCTAGCGGGAGAGTTTACGAGCAGTACTTC.